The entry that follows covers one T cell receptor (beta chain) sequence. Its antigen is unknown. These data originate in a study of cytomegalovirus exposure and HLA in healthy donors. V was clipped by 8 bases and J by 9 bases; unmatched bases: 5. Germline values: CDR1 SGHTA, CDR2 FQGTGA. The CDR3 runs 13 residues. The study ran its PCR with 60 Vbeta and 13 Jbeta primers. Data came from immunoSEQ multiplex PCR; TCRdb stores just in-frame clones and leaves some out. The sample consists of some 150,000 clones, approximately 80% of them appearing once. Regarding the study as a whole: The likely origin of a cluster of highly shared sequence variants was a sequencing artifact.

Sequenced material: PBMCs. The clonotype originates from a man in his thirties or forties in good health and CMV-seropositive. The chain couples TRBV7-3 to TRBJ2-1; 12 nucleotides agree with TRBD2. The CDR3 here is CASRLAGVGEQFF. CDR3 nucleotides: TGTGCCAGCCGACTAGCGGGAGTAGGTGAGCAGTTCTTC.